This T cell receptor (beta chain) emerged from a study of blood T cell repertoires in COVID-19. Turning to the study itself: The United States, Italy and Spain provided the acute and convalescent COVID-19 samples.

Original processing notes: Nucleated cell counts were estimated from reference gene primer amplification. The repertoire was sequenced with immunoSEQ multiplex PCR; TCRdb's copy has only in-frame clones and lacks some. V and J calls plus clone size are reproduced from that table; the DNA served to infer D and trimming. The sample lists over 100,000 clones, 75% to 90% seen once, with around 4.7% in the top ten. Germline V gene lookup returns CDR1 SGHTA and CDR2 FQGNSA. The CDR3 totals 15 residues. V shed 1 base, J shed 4 bases, and the junction held 7 bases outside the gene matches. Sequenced input: peripheral blood. This TCR came from a man in his forties with acute or convalescent COVID-19. This chain uses TRBV7-2 with TRBJ2-7, with 7 bases matching TRBD1. The CDR3, as DNA: TGTGCCAGCAGCTTAGAGCAGGGGGATCTGTACGAGCAGTACTTC. Its protein is CASSLEQGDLYEQYF.